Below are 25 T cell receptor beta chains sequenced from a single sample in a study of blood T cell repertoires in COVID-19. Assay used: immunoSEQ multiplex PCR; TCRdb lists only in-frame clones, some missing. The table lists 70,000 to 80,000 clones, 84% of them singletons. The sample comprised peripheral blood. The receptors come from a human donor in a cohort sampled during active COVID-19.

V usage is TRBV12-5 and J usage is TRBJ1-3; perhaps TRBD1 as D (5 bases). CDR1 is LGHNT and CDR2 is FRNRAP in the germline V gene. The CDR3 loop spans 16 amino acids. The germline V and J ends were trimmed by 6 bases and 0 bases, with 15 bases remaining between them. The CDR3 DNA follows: TGTGCTAGTGGGCCCCGAGGCGGGGGCTCTGGAAACACCATATATTTT. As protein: CASGPRGGGSGNTIYF.

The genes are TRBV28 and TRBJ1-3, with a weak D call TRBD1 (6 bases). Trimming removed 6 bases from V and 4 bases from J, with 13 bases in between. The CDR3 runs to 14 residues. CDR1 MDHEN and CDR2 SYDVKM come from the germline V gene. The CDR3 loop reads CASSPRGGGNTIYF. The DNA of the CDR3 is TGTGCCAGCAGCCCCAGGGGAGGGGGAAACACCATATATTTT.

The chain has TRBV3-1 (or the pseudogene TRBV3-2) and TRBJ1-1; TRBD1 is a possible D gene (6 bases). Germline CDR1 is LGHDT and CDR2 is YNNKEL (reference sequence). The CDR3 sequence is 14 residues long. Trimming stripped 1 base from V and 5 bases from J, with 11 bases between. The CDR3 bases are TGTGCCAGCAGCCAAGGAGGGGGGGGGACTGAAGCTTTCTTT. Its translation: CASSQGGGGTEAFF.

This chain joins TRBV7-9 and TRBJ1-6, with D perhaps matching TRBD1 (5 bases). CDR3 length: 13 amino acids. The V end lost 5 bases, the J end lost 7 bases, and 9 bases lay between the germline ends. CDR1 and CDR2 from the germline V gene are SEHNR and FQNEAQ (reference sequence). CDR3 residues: CASSPRQNSPLHF. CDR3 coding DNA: TGTGCCAGCAGCCCTCGACAGAATTCACCCCTCCACTTT.

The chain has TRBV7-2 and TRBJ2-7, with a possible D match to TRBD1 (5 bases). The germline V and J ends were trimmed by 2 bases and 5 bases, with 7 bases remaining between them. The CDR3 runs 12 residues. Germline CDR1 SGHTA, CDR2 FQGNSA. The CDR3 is CASSLTRDEQYF. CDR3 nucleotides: TGTGCCAGCAGCTTAACCAGGGACGAGCAGTACTTC.

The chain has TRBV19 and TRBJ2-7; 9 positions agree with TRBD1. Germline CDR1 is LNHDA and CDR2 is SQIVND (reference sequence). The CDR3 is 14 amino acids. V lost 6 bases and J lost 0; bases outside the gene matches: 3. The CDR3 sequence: CASSLQGASYEQYF. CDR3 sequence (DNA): TGTGCCAGTAGCTTACAGGGGGCCTCCTACGAGCAGTACTTC.

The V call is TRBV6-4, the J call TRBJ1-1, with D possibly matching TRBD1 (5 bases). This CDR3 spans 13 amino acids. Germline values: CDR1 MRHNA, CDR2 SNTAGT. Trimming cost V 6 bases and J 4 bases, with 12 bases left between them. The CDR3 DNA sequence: TGTGCCAGCAGCCCTGAAAGGGGCACTGAAGCTTTCTTT. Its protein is CASSPERGTEAFF.

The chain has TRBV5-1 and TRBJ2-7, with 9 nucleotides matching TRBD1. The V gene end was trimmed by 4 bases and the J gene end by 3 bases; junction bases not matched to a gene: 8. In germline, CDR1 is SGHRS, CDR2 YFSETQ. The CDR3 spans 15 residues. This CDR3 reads CASSPNRGLIYEQYF. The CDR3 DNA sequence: TGCGCCAGCAGCCCTAACAGGGGGCTGATCTACGAGCAGTACTTC.

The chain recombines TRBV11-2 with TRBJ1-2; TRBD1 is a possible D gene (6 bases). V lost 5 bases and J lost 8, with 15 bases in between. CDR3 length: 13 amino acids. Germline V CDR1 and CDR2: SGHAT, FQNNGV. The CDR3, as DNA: TGTGCCAGCAGCCAAGGGGGTAGGGGGGGCTACACCTTC. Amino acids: CASSQGGRGGYTF.

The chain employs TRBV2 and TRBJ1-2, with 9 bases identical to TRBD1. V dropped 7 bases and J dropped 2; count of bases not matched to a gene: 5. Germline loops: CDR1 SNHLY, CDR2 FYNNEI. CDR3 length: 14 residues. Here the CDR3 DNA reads TGTGCCAGCAACCGGGACAGGGAAAACTATGGCTACACCTTC. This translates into CASNRDRENYGYTF. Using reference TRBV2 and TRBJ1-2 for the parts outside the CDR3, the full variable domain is EPEVTQTPSHQVTQMGQEVILRCVPISNHLYFYWYRQILGQKVEFLVSFYNNEISEKSEIFDDQFSVERPDGSNFTLKIRSTKLEDSAMYFCASNRDRENYGYTFGSGTRLTVV.

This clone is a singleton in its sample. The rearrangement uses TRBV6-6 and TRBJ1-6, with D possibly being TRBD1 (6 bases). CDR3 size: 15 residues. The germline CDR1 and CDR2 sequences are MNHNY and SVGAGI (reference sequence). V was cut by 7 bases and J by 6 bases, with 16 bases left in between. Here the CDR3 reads CASTPTGDANSPLHF. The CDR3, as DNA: TGTGCCAGCACCCCGACAGGCGATGCTAATTCACCCCTCCACTTT.

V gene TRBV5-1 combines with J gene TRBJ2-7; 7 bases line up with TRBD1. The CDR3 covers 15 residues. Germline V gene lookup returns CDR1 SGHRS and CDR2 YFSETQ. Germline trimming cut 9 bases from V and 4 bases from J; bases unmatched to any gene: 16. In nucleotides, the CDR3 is TGCGCCACCTCGGTGACAGGGTCGCATACTTACGAGCAGTACTTC. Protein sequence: CATSVTGSHTYEQYF.

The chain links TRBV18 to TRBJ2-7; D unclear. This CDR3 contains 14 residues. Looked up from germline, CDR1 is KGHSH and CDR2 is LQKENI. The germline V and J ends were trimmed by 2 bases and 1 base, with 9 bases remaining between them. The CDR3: CASSPVTVSYEQYF. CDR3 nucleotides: TGTGCCAGCTCACCAGTCACAGTTTCCTACGAGCAGTACTTC. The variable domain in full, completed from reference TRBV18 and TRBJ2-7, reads NAGVMQNPRHLVRRRGQEARLRCSPMKGHSHVYWYRQLPEEGLKFMVYLQKENIIDESGMPKERFSAEFPKEGPSILRIQQVVRGDSAAYFCASSPVTVSYEQYFGPGTRLTVT.

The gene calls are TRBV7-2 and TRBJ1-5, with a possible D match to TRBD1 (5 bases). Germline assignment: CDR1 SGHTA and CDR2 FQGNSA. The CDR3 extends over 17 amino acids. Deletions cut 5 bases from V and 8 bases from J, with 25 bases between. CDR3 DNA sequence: TGTGCCAGCAGCCGCTATGGCGGCCTTATACGGGGGGAGCCCCAGCATTTT. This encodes CASSRYGGLIRGEPQHF.

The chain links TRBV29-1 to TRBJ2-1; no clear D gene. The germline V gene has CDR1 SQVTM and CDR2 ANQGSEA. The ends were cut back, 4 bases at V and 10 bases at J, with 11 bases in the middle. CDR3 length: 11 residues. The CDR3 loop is CSVGLGQEQFF. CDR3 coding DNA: TGCAGCGTTGGTCTAGGCCAAGAGCAGTTCTTC.

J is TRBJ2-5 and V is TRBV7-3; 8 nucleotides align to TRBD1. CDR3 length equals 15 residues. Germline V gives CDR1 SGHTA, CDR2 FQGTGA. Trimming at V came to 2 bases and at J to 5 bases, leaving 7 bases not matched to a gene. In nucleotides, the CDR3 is TGTGCCAGCAGCTTAGGCAGGGGGCGTTCGGAGACCCAGTACTTC. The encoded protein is CASSLGRGRSETQYF. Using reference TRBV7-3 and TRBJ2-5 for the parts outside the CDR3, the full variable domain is GAGVSQTPSNKVTEKGKYVELRCDPISGHTALYWYRQSLGQGPEFLIYFQGTGAADDSGLPNDRFFAVRPEGSVSTLKIQRTERGDSAVYLCASSLGRGRSETQYFGPGTRLLVL.

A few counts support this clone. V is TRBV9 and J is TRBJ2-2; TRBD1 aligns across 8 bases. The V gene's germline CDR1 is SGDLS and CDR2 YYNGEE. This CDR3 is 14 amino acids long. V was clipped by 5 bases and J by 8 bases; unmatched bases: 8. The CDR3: CASSGQGTLGELFF. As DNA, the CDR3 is TGTGCCAGCAGTGGACAGGGAACATTGGGGGAGCTGTTTTTT.

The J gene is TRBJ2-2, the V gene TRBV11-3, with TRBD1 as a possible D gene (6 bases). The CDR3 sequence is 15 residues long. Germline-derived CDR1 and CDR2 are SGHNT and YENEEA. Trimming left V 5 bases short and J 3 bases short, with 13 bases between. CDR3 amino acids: CASSRGIRDTGELFF. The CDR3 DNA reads TGTGCCAGCAGCAGGGGGATAAGGGACACCGGGGAGCTGTTTTTT.

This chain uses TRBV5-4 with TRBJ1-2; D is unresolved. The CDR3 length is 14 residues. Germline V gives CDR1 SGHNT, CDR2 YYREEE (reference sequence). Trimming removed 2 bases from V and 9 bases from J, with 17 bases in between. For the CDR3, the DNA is TGTGCCAGCAGCTTCCCCGAGAGGCCCAATAGCTACACCTTC. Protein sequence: CASSFPERPNSYTF.

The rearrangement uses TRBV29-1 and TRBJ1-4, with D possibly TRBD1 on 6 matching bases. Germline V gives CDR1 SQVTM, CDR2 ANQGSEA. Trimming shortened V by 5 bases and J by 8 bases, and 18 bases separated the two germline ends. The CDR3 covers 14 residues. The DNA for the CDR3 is TGCAGCGTTACCAGCCAGGGGAAGGAGGAAAAACTGTTTTTT. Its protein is CSVTSQGKEEKLFF. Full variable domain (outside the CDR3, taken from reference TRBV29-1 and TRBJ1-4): SAVISQKPSRDICQRGTSLTIQCQVDSQVTMMFWYRQQPGQSLTLIATANQGSEATYESGFVIDKFPISRPNLTFSTLTVSNMSPEDSSIYLCSVTSQGKEEKLFFGSGTQLSVL.

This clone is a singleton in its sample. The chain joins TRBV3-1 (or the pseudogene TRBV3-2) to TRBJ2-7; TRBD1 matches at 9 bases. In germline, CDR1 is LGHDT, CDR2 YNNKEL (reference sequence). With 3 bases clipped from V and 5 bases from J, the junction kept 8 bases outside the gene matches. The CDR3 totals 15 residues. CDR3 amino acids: CASSHPGQGRDEQYF. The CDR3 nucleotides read TGTGCCAGCAGCCACCCGGGACAGGGTCGCGACGAGCAGTACTTC.

CDR3 DNA: TGTGCCAGCAGCTTCAGTAGGGACAGACAGTTCTTC. Translation: CASSFSRDRQFF. The chain recombines TRBV5-6 with TRBJ2-1, with 7 bases identical to TRBD1. CDR1 is SGHDT, CDR2 YYEEEE, per germline. V gave up 2 bases and J gave up 13 bases; unmatched junction bases: 6. The CDR3 is made up of 12 amino acids.

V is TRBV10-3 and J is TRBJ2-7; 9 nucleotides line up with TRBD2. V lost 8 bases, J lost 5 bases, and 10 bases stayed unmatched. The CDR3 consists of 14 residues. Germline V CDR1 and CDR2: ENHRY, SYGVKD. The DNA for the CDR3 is TGTGCCATCGCCAATAGCGGGAGTGTTAACGAGCAGTACTTC. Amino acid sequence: CAIANSGSVNEQYF.

CDR3 protein: CASSLESPGELFF. For the CDR3, the DNA is TGTGCCAGCAGCTTGGAGAGTCCCGGGGAGCTGTTTTTT. This chain links TRBV12-3 or TRBV12-4 with TRBJ2-2, with D unresolved. V dropped 6 bases and J dropped 6 bases, with 11 bases sitting between them. The CDR3 contains 13 residues.

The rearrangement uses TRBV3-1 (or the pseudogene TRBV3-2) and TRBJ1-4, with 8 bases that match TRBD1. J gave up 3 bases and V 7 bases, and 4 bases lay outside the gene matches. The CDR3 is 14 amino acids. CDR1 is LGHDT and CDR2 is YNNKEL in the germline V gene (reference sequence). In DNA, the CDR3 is TGTGCCAGCAAGGGGACAGGATCTAATGAAAAACTGTTTTTT. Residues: CASKGTGSNEKLFF.